This TCR beta chain was sequenced in a study of T cell changes during pregnancy in multiple sclerosis. Profiling relied on immunoSEQ multiplex PCR, and the TCRdb table lists in-frame clones only, not all of them. The sample has roughly 100,000 clones, about 90% seen once. V was cut by 6 bases and J by 4 bases, with 22 bases left in between. The CDR3 extends over 17 amino acids. Germline V gives CDR1 SEHNR, CDR2 FQNEAQ (reference sequence). The receptor was isolated from a female donor with multiple sclerosis, enrolled in a pregnancy study. The chain carries TRBV7-9 and TRBJ2-1, with D possibly TRBD2 on 7 matching bases. The material sequenced was peripheral blood, taken before pregnancy. The CDR3, as DNA: TGTGCCAGCAGGGGGGCTGTGGCGGGAGCCCCTTACAATGAGCAGTTCTTC. Amino acid sequence: CASRGAVAGAPYNEQFF.